The 24 T cell receptor beta chains below all came from one sample that was sequenced in a study of control samples from healthy donors and cancer patients. Produced via immunoSEQ multiplex PCR; TCRdb's table is partial and in-frame only. The sample lists about 94,000 clones, 90% occurring once. The source material was blood. The receptors derive from a woman aged 18 to 35 in good health.

The CDR3 here is CASNALAGGNTGELFF. The CDR3 region has the DNA TGCGCCAGCAATGCCCTTGCGGGGGGGAACACCGGGGAGCTGTTTTTT. V is TRBV5-1 and J is TRBJ2-2; 8 bases agree with TRBD2. Germline CDR1 is SGHRS and CDR2 is YFSETQ. The CDR3 extends over 16 amino acids. With 6 bases clipped from V and 1 base from J, the junction kept 8 bases outside the gene matches.

CDR3 DNA sequence: TGTGCCAGCAGCTTAGGACAGGGTAGAGGCTACACCTTC. Protein: CASSLGQGRGYTF. The J gene is TRBJ1-2, the V gene TRBV7-9; 7 bases match TRBD1. Germline-derived CDR1 and CDR2 are SEHNR and FQNEAQ (reference sequence). J was trimmed by 8 bases and V by 1 base; bases with no gene match: 4. CDR3 length: 13 residues.

Regarding this clone: The same CDR3 arises from other DNA sequences in this sample as well. The chain carries TRBV6-6 and TRBJ2-2, with a weak D call TRBD1 (6 bases). The V end lost 5 bases, the J end lost 5 bases, and 9 bases lay between the germline ends. CDR1 and CDR2 from the germline V gene are MNHNY and SVGAGI (reference sequence). This CDR3 comprises 13 residues. The CDR3 spells CASSLQGTGELFF. CDR3 DNA: TGTGCCAGCAGTCTACAGGGTACCGGGGAGCTGTTTTTT.

The chain joins TRBV6-2 or TRBV6-3 to TRBJ2-7; 11 nucleotides line up with TRBD1. J lost 1 base, V lost 4 bases, and 3 bases had no gene match. Germline CDR1 and CDR2: MNHEY and SVGEGT. The CDR3 is made up of 15 amino acids. In DNA form, the CDR3 reads TGTGCCAGCAGTTCCGGGACAGGGGGTTCCTACGAGCAGTACTTC. Amino acid sequence: CASSSGTGGSYEQYF.

This clone was seen only once. The chain couples TRBV5-6 to TRBJ1-1; D call uncertain. The V end was cut by 0 bases, the J end by 3 bases, with 18 bases between. Germline CDR1 SGHDT, CDR2 YYEEEE. There are 17 residues in the CDR3. The CDR3 sequence is CASSLAGSGAPYTEAFF. CDR3 DNA sequence: TGTGCCAGCAGCTTGGCGGGTTCCGGTGCTCCGTACACTGAAGCTTTCTTT.

The CDR3 DNA sequence: TGTGCCAGCAGCTTAGTTAGCGGGTTCTCTGGAAACACCATATATTTT. Translated: CASSLVSGFSGNTIYF. V gene TRBV11-2 combines with J gene TRBJ1-3; D remains unclear. CDR1 and CDR2 from the germline V gene are SGHAT and FQNNGV. This CDR3 has 16 amino acids. The V gene lost 1 base and the J gene lost 0 bases, with 10 bases spanning the gap.

The sample holds a few counts of this clone. The chain uses TRBV7-9 and TRBJ1-1; 8 bases line up with TRBD1. This CDR3 contains 13 residues. The V and J ends lost 2 bases and 4 bases, in that order; junction bases with no gene match: 0. In germline, CDR1 is SEHNR, CDR2 FQNEAQ (reference sequence). The CDR3 DNA sequence: TGTGCCAGCAGCTTAACAGGGGGCACTGAAGCTTTCTTT. Its protein product is CASSLTGGTEAFF.

The chain has TRBV3-1 (or the pseudogene TRBV3-2) and TRBJ2-1; 8 nucleotides agree with TRBD2. Looked up from germline, CDR1 is LGHDT and CDR2 is YNNKEL (reference sequence). The CDR3 has 14 residues. The junction had 7 bases not matched to a gene; V was cut back by 2 bases and J by 10 bases. As DNA, the CDR3 is TGTGCCAGCAGCCAATGGGCCCGGGGGGGAGAGCAGTTCTTC. It codes for CASSQWARGGEQFF.

The gene calls are TRBV10-2 and TRBJ1-2, with 12 bases matching TRBD1. The CDR3 length is 15 residues. Germline V CDR1 and CDR2: WSHSY, SAAADI. Germline trimming cut 4 bases from V and 5 bases from J; bases unmatched to any gene: 5. CDR3 amino acids: CASSVEGQGAYGYTF. For the CDR3, the DNA is TGCGCCAGCAGTGTTGAGGGACAGGGGGCTTATGGCTACACCTTC.

The chain uses TRBV5-1 and TRBJ1-2; D is undetermined. Germline CDR1 and CDR2: SGHRS and YFSETQ. This CDR3 contains 13 residues. V lost 4 bases and J 0 bases, leaving 7 bases between the germline ends. The CDR3 protein is CASSPRANYGYTF. The CDR3 nucleotides are TGCGCCAGCAGCCCCCGGGCTAACTATGGCTACACCTTC.

The V gene is TRBV2, the J gene TRBJ2-7; D gene ambiguous. Germline lookup yields CDR1 SNHLY and CDR2 FYNNEI. V was clipped by 8 bases and J by 0 bases, with 14 bases between them. The CDR3 has 14 residues. CDR3 DNA: TGTGCCAGCGGAACAGTCCTTAGCTCCTACGAGCAGTACTTC. It specifies CASGTVLSSYEQYF.

This clone has just one count. The rearrangement uses TRBV12-3 or TRBV12-4 and TRBJ1-6; D remains ambiguous. V dropped 7 bases and J dropped 8 bases, with 12 bases sitting between them. The CDR3 totals 13 residues. The CDR3 sequence: CASMTLGDSPLHF. CDR3 coding DNA: TGTGCCAGCATGACACTTGGTGATTCACCCCTCCACTTT.

This chain uses TRBV21-1 with TRBJ2-7. TRBV21-1 is a listed pseudogene. There are 17 residues in the CDR3. In DNA, the CDR3 is TGTGCCAGCAGCAAAGAGGGGCCGGGACCCACCTCCTACGAGCAGTACTTC. Translating gives CASSKEGPGPTSYEQYF.

The chain uses TRBV7-9 and TRBJ1-3, with TRBD1 matching 8 bases. The CDR3 is 14 residues long. The germline V gene encodes CDR1 SEHNR and CDR2 FQNEAQ (reference sequence). The V gene end was trimmed by 5 bases and the J gene end by 8 bases; junction bases not matched to a gene: 8. Here the CDR3 reads CASSGQGLGYTIYF. In nucleotides, the CDR3 is TGTGCCAGCAGCGGACAGGGATTGGGTTACACCATATATTTT.

The V call is TRBV27, the J call TRBJ1-1, with 8 bases that match TRBD1. After removal of 8 bases from V and 7 bases from J, the junction contained 3 bases not matched to a gene. CDR1 is MNHEY and CDR2 is SMNVEV in the germline V gene (reference sequence). The CDR3 extends over 11 amino acids. The CDR3 here is CASQGANEAFF. The DNA for the CDR3 is TGTGCCAGCCAGGGGGCAAATGAAGCTTTCTTT.

V gene TRBV2 combines with J gene TRBJ1-1; D is unresolved. Germline values: CDR1 SNHLY, CDR2 FYNNEI. V was clipped by 7 bases and J by 6 bases, with 9 bases between them. The CDR3 spans 11 residues. The CDR3 DNA reads as TGTGCCAGCACTGACCGGGCTGAAGCTTTCTTT. Translating gives CASTDRAEAFF.

This clone was seen more than once but under ten times. The rearrangement links TRBV28 to TRBJ1-1, with 7 bases that match TRBD1. Trimming removed 5 bases from V and 3 bases from J; junction bases left unmatched: 9. Germline CDR1 is MDHEN and CDR2 is SYDVKM. There are 15 residues in the CDR3. DNA for the CDR3: TGTGCCAGCAGTCCCCAGGGCAGGGGGTACACTGAAGCTTTCTTT. Residues: CASSPQGRGYTEAFF.

The V and J genes are TRBV5-1 and TRBJ2-7; D is ambiguous. Germline V CDR1 and CDR2: SGHRS, YFSETQ. V shed 0 bases and J shed 4 bases, with 14 bases lying between them. The CDR3 totals 15 residues. CDR3 amino acids: CASSLEPGRLYEQYF. In nucleotides, the CDR3 is TGCGCCAGCAGCTTGGAACCCGGACGCTTATACGAGCAGTACTTC.

This chain joins TRBV5-1 and TRBJ2-7; D unclear. Germline lookup yields CDR1 SGHRS and CDR2 YFSETQ. The CDR3 sequence is 15 residues long. The germline V and J ends were trimmed by 0 bases and 0 bases, with 10 bases remaining between them. CDR3 in DNA: TGCGCCAGCAGCTTGGAGGGAATGGGCTCCTACGAGCAGTACTTC. It translates to CASSLEGMGSYEQYF.

The V call is TRBV7-7, the J call TRBJ2-1; 10 positions agree with TRBD1. The length of the CDR3 is 16 residues. The V and J ends lost 2 bases and 8 bases, in that order; junction bases with no gene match: 9. The V gene's germline CDR1 is SSHAT and CDR2 FNYEAQ (reference sequence). CDR3 protein: CASSLFPGQGTDEQFF. In DNA, the CDR3 is TGTGCCAGCAGCTTATTCCCGGGACAGGGGACCGATGAGCAGTTCTTC. The full variable domain, rest sourced from reference TRBV7-7 and TRBJ2-1, is GAGVSQSPRYKVTKRGQDVTLRCDPISSHATLYWYQQALGQGPEFLTYFNYEAQPDKSGLPSDRFSAERPEGSISTLTIQRTEQRDSAMYRCASSLFPGQGTDEQFFGPGTRLTVL.

V usage is TRBV2 and J usage is TRBJ1-5, with 8 positions matching TRBD1. The CDR3 is 12 amino acids. V was pared by 11 bases and J by 6 bases, with 6 bases of the junction left unmatched. Germline CDR1 SNHLY, CDR2 FYNNEI. Here the CDR3 DNA reads TGTGCCGTAGACAGGGGTTTTCAGCCCCAGCATTTT. As protein: CAVDRGFQPQHF.

The chain employs TRBV6-5 and TRBJ1-2; D remains unclear. The V gene lost 3 bases and the J gene lost 7 bases, with 21 bases spanning the gap. The CDR3 runs 16 residues. Germline-derived CDR1 and CDR2 are MNHEY and SVGAGI. For the CDR3, the DNA is TGTGCCAGCAGTTATTATTCCGTTGGTTTCGGCCTTGGCTACACCTTC. Residues: CASSYYSVGFGLGYTF.

The rearrangement joins TRBV5-4 to TRBJ2-1; 14 bases align to TRBD2. Unmatched junction bases numbered 4, after V lost 4 bases and J lost 4 bases. This CDR3 has 16 amino acids. Germline V CDR1 and CDR2: SGHNT, YYREEE (reference sequence). CDR3 DNA sequence: TGTGCCAGCAGCCCGGGACTAGCGGGGGAATACAATGAGCAGTTCTTC. It translates to CASSPGLAGEYNEQFF.

The gene calls are TRBV19 and TRBJ1-2, with TRBD1 matching 7 bases. CDR1 is LNHDA, CDR2 SQIVND, per germline (reference sequence). Trimming at V came to 4 bases and at J to 5 bases, leaving 7 bases not matched to a gene. This CDR3 region has 14 residues. As DNA, the CDR3 is TGTGCCAGTAGTAGAGAGTACAGGGGTTATGGCTACACCTTC. Translation: CASSREYRGYGYTF.